One and the same sample provided the 3 T cell receptor beta chains below, sequenced in a study of T-cell reconstitution after alpha-beta-depleted transplantation in children. TCRbeta library construction was performed incorporating unique molecular identifiers. TCRdb passed the PCR reads through MiXCR, listing each CDR3 protein once. The sample includes roughly 610,000 distinct CDR3 sequences, about 10% seen only once; the top ten take about 4.2%. The sample here was PBMCs from the stem cell graft donor, taken from the stem cell graft. The receptors originated from a human donor who donated a stem cell graft to a child with acute myeloid leukemia.

This clonotype appeared a few times. This rearrangement joins TRBV30 to TRBJ1-5; maybe TRBD1 (5 bases). This CDR3 contains 14 residues. Germline V gene sequence: CDR1 GTSNPN, CDR2 SVGIG (reference sequence). Trimming removed 5 bases at V and 0 bases at J, with 11 bases between. CDR3 residues: CAWQGPFSNQPQHF. The DNA for the CDR3 is TGTGCCTGGCAGGGACCCTTTAGCAATCAGCCCCAGCATTTT.

This clonotype was detected many times. This chain uses TRBV12-3 or TRBV12-4 with TRBJ2-1; no firm D call. This CDR3 contains 12 residues. V was cut by 1 base and J by 9 bases, with 7 bases left in between. The CDR3 is CASSLETSEQFF. CDR3 in DNA: TGTGCCAGCAGTTTAGAAACCAGTGAGCAGTTCTTC.

The chain uses TRBV18 and TRBJ2-5; D is unresolved. Per the germline V gene, CDR1 is KGHSH and CDR2 is LQKENI. The V gene lost 3 bases and the J gene lost 5 bases, with 10 bases spanning the gap. The CDR3 spans 13 residues. The CDR3 loop is CASSPLPWETQYF. CDR3 in DNA: TGTGCCAGCTCACCCCTACCTTGGGAGACCCAGTACTTC.